The 23 T cell receptor beta chains below were found in one sample sequenced in a study of cytomegalovirus exposure and HLA in healthy donors. Researchers ran the PCR with 60 Vbeta and 13 Jbeta primers. The assay was immunoSEQ multiplex PCR, and TCRdb's table has in-frame clones only and misses some. The profile shows around 76,000 clones, about 71% of them singletons. What was sequenced was PBMCs. The source is a woman between 50 and 59 years old in good health and CMV-seropositive.

The J gene is TRBJ2-5, the V gene TRBV10-1; D possibly corresponds to TRBD2 (5 bases). Germline CDR1 is WNHNN and CDR2 is SYGVQD (reference sequence). The CDR3 runs 15 residues. Trimming took off 3 bases at V and 7 bases at J, with 18 bases between the two ends. The CDR3 region has the DNA TGCGCCAGCAGTGACCACAACGGAGAAGGAGGGACCCAGTACTTC. It yields the protein CASSDHNGEGGTQYF.

There are a few counts of this clone. CDR3 loop: CASSVGGGGGGDRSSYEQYF. The CDR3 DNA reads TGTGCCAGCAGCGTAGGAGGTGGGGGCGGGGGGGACAGGAGCTCCTACGAGCAGTACTTC. V is TRBV9 and J is TRBJ2-7; possible D gene TRBD2, 9 bases. V dropped 0 bases and J dropped 0 bases, with 25 bases sitting between them. Germline CDR1 reads SGDLS; CDR2 reads YYNGEE. The CDR3 has 20 amino acids.

This chain links TRBV7-2 with TRBJ2-7, with a weak D call TRBD1 (6 bases). Germline values: CDR1 SGHTA, CDR2 FQGNSA. This CDR3 contains 14 residues. V was trimmed by 2 bases and J by 6 bases, leaving 14 bases between them. For the CDR3, the DNA is TGTGCCAGCAGCTTATGGCCAGGGGCGGGCGAGCAGTACTTC. Amino acid sequence: CASSLWPGAGEQYF.

The chain is built from TRBV7-9 and TRBJ2-7; tentatively, D is TRBD2 (6 bases). Germline V gene sequence: CDR1 SEHNR, CDR2 FQNEAQ (reference sequence). The CDR3 has 13 residues. With 7 bases removed from V and 5 bases from J, the gap between germline ends came to 15 bases. The CDR3 is CASNPGVGDEQYF. In nucleotides, the CDR3 is TGTGCCAGCAATCCGGGAGTCGGGGACGAGCAGTACTTC.

As concerns this clone: A junction end diverges from the germline sequence, so it may reflect a read error. This chain links TRBV4-2 with TRBJ1-3; no reliable D call. The CDR3 has 16 residues. Germline loops: CDR1 LGHNA, CDR2 YNFKEQ. CDR3 in DNA: TGTGCCAGCAACCAAGAATCGCCCGGGTCTGGAAACACCATATATTTT. It yields the protein CASNQESPGSGNTIYF.

V gene TRBV28 combines with J gene TRBJ1-5; D is uncertain. The CDR3 loop spans 13 amino acids. V was pared by 3 bases and J by 5 bases, with 8 bases between. Germline CDR1 and CDR2: MDHEN and SYDVKM. The CDR3 is CASSFVQYQPQHF. In nucleotides, the CDR3 is TGTGCCAGCAGTTTCGTCCAGTATCAGCCCCAGCATTTT.

This clone occurred a few times. The chain couples TRBV6-1 to TRBJ2-1; 9 bases map to TRBD1. With V trimmed by 6 bases and J by 5 bases, 8 bases remained unmatched. Per the germline V gene, CDR1 is MNHNS and CDR2 is SASEGT. This CDR3 has 15 amino acids. CDR3 in amino acids: CASRPGQGADNEQFF. CDR3 sequence (DNA): TGTGCCAGCAGACCGGGACAGGGTGCCGACAATGAGCAGTTCTTC.

V gene TRBV6-5 combines with J gene TRBJ1-2; 8 nucleotides line up with TRBD1. J lost 3 bases, V lost 8 bases, and 2 bases had no gene match. This CDR3 region has 12 residues. CDR1 and CDR2 (germline): MNHEY, SVGAGI. CDR3 DNA: TGTGCCAGCCAACAGGGGGACTATGGCTACACCTTC. Its protein is CASQQGDYGYTF.

The rearrangement uses TRBV19 and TRBJ2-3; weak D call: TRBD2 (6 bases). Germline loops: CDR1 LNHDA, CDR2 SQIVND (reference sequence). Trimming removed 7 bases at V and 6 bases at J, with 20 bases between. This CDR3 has 15 amino acids. Written as DNA, the CDR3 is TGTGCCAGTACCCCGGGAGACGCCCGTACGGATACGCAGTATTTT. It codes for CASTPGDARTDTQYF.

J is TRBJ2-2 and V is TRBV7-2; 12 bases map to TRBD2. CDR1 is SGHTA and CDR2 is FQGNSA in the germline V gene. V shed 0 bases and J 9 bases; nucleotides not matched to a gene: 5. The CDR3 has 16 residues. CDR3 in DNA: TGTGCCAGCAGCTTAGCGCTAGCGGGAGGGCCTAGGGAGCTGTTTTTT. Its translation is CASSLALAGGPRELFF.

The V gene is TRBV15, the J gene TRBJ2-2; D call uncertain. Germline CDR1 is LNHNV and CDR2 is YYDKDF (reference sequence). With 2 bases removed from V and 1 base from J, the gap between germline ends came to 8 bases. The CDR3 has 15 amino acids. CDR3 DNA sequence: TGTGCCACCAGCAGAATAAAACAGAACACCGGGGAGCTGTTTTTT. As protein: CATSRIKQNTGELFF.

This clone was seen only a few times. V gene TRBV27 combines with J gene TRBJ2-3; D is perhaps TRBD2 (6 bases). Germline CDR1 MNHEY, CDR2 SMNVEV (reference sequence). V dropped 3 bases and J dropped 1 base, with 11 bases sitting between them. This CDR3 region has 15 residues. The CDR3 DNA sequence: TGTGCCAGCAGTTTCATGGTAGCGGGCACAGATACGCAGTATTTT. It is translated as CASSFMVAGTDTQYF.

V is TRBV5-1 and J is TRBJ2-6; D ambiguous. Trimming stripped 4 bases from V and 2 bases from J, with 10 bases between. The CDR3 sequence is 15 residues long. Germline V gene lookup returns CDR1 SGHRS and CDR2 YFSETQ. This chain's CDR3 is CASSLEEAGANVLTF. DNA for the CDR3: TGCGCCAGCAGCCTAGAAGAGGCTGGGGCCAACGTCCTGACTTTC. Full variable domain (rest looked up from reference TRBV5-1 and TRBJ2-6): KAGVTQTPRYLIKTRGQQVTLSCSPISGHRSVSWYQQTPGQGLQFLFEYFSETQRNKGNFPGRFSGRQFSNSRSEMNVSTLELGDSALYLCASSLEEAGANVLTFGAGSRLTVL.

The chain employs TRBV30 and TRBJ2-1; 13 nucleotides align to TRBD2. With 2 bases clipped from V and 7 bases from J, the junction kept 5 bases outside the gene matches. Germline V gene lookup returns CDR1 GTSNPN and CDR2 SVGIG (reference sequence). This CDR3 comprises 15 residues. In DNA, the CDR3 is TGTGCCTGGAGTAGGACTAGCGGGAGTCTTAATGAGCAGTTCTTC. Translated: CAWSRTSGSLNEQFF.

For the CDR3, the DNA is TGTGCCAGCAGTAGCGGGAGGGGGGGTAATGAGCAGTTCTTC. Translation gives CASSSGRGGNEQFF. V gene TRBV6-1 combines with J gene TRBJ2-1; 10 bases are shared with TRBD2. V lost 5 bases, J lost 7 bases, and 5 bases stayed unmatched. This CDR3 has 14 residues. Germline assignment: CDR1 MNHNS and CDR2 SASEGT.

V is TRBV7-2 and J is TRBJ2-1; TRBD2 is a possible D gene (7 bases). Germline CDR1 SGHTA, CDR2 FQGNSA. Trimming removed 5 bases from V and 4 bases from J, with 24 bases in between. The CDR3 is made up of 18 amino acids. CDR3 DNA: TGTGCCAGCAGCCCAATGGGGGGGGGCCAACTTCAGTACAATGAGCAGTTCTTC. Its translation: CASSPMGGGQLQYNEQFF.

The genes are TRBV15 and TRBJ2-5; weak D call: TRBD2 (5 bases). Germline V CDR1 and CDR2: LNHNV, YYDKDF (reference sequence). CDR3 size: 14 residues. V lost 0 bases and J lost 6, with 11 bases in between. CDR3 DNA sequence: TGTGCCACCAGCAGAGATCGGCTAGCTAAGACCCAGTACTTC. Protein sequence: CATSRDRLAKTQYF.

The CDR3 protein is CASRLAGPYNEQFF. CDR3 DNA sequence: TGTGCCAGCCGACTAGCGGGGCCCTACAATGAGCAGTTCTTC. The chain couples TRBV2 to TRBJ2-1, with 11 nucleotides matching TRBD2. V was clipped by 8 bases and J by 2 bases; unmatched bases: 2. The CDR3 sequence is 14 residues long. CDR1 is SNHLY and CDR2 is FYNNEI in the germline V gene.

This sequence joins TRBV6-6 and TRBJ1-2; a weak D match, TRBD1 (5 bases). Germline CDR1 is MNHNY and CDR2 is SVGAGI (reference sequence). Trimming shortened V by 8 bases and J by 6 bases, and 13 bases separated the two germline ends. The CDR3 spans 12 residues. This chain's CDR3 is CASGGRVNGYTF. The CDR3 nucleotides read TGTGCCAGCGGCGGCAGGGTCAATGGCTACACCTTC.

The chain employs TRBV9 and TRBJ2-7; TRBD1 matches at 10 bases. Germline CDR1 and CDR2: SGDLS and YYNGEE. CDR3 length: 17 residues. Trimming cost V 0 bases and J 7 bases; bases outside gene matches: 13. Here the CDR3 reads CASSVVPWDRGLEEQYF. CDR3 DNA: TGTGCCAGCAGCGTAGTACCCTGGGACAGGGGATTAGAGGAGCAGTACTTC.

This clone was seen more than once but under ten times. The chain recombines TRBV5-4 with TRBJ1-6, with TRBD1 matching over 7 bases. Germline CDR1 reads SGHNT; CDR2 reads YYREEE (reference sequence). The CDR3 loop spans 14 amino acids. The J segment lost 11 bases and the V segment lost 3 bases, leaving 8 bases of the junction unmatched. The chain's CDR3 is CASSSTGISAPLHF. The CDR3 DNA reads as TGTGCCAGCAGCTCGACAGGGATAAGCGCACCCCTCCACTTT.

V and J are TRBV4-3 and TRBJ1-1; 11 nucleotides align to TRBD1. The V gene end was trimmed by 3 bases and the J gene end by 5 bases; junction bases not matched to a gene: 8. Germline V lookup: CDR1 LGHNA, CDR2 YSLEER. CDR3 size: 16 residues. CDR3 in amino acids: CASSHHGTGGGTEAFF. The CDR3 bases are TGCGCCAGCAGCCATCATGGGACAGGGGGAGGAACTGAAGCTTTCTTT.

V gene TRBV5-1 combines with J gene TRBJ1-2; 7 nucleotides align to TRBD1. V was pared by 0 bases and J by 8 bases, with 4 bases of the junction left unmatched. This CDR3 is built from 13 residues. Germline V lookup: CDR1 SGHRS, CDR2 YFSETQ. DNA for the CDR3: TGCGCCAGCAGCTTGGCAGGGGGTGAAGGCTACACCTTC. Its protein is CASSLAGGEGYTF. Variable domain in full (rest from reference TRBV5-1 and TRBJ1-2): KAGVTQTPRYLIKTRGQQVTLSCSPISGHRSVSWYQQTPGQGLQFLFEYFSETQRNKGNFPGRFSGRQFSNSRSEMNVSTLELGDSALYLCASSLAGGEGYTFGSGTRLTVV.